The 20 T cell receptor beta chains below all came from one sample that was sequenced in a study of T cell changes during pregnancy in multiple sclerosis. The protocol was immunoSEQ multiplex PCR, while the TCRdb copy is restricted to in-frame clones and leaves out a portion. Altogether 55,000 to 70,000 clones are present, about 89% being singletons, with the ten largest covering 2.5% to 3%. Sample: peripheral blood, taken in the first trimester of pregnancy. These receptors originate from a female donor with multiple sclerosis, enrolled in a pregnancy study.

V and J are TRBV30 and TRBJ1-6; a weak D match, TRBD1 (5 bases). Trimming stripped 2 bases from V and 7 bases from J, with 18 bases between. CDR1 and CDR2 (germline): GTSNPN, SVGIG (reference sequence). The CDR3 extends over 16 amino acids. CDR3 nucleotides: TGTGCCTGGAGTCGACACAAACAGGTAGCAAATTCACCCCTCCACTTT. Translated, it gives CAWSRHKQVANSPLHF.

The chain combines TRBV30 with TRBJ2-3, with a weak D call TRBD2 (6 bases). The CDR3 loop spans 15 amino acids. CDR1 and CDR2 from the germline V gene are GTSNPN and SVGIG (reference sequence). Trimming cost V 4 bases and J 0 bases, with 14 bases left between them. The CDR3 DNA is TGTGCCTGGACCACGTGGGACTCTAGCACAGATACGCAGTATTTT. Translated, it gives CAWTTWDSSTDTQYF.

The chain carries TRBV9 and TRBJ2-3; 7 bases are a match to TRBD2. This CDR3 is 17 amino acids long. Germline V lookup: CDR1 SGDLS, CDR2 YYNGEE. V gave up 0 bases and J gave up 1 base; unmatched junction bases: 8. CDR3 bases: TGTGCCAGCAGCGTAGTAGGAAAGGCGGGGGGCACAGATACGCAGTATTTT. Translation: CASSVVGKAGGTDTQYF.

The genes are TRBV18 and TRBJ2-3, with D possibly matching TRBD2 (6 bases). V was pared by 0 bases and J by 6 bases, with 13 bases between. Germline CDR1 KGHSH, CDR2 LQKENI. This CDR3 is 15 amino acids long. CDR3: CASSPPGLAQDTQYF. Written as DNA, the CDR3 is TGTGCCAGCTCACCACCGGGACTCGCCCAGGATACGCAGTATTTT.

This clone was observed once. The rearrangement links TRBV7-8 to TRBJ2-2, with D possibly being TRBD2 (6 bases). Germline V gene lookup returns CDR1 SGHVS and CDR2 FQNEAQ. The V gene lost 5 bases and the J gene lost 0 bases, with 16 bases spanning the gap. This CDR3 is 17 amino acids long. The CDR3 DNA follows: TGTGCCAGCAGCCTTAGGAGGGAATTCGCGAACACCGGGGAGCTGTTTTTT. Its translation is CASSLRREFANTGELFF.

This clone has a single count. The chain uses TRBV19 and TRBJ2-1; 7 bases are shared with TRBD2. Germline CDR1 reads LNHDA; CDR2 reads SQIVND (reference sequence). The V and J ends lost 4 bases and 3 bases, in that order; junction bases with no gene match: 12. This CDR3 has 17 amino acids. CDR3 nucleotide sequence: TGTGCCAGTAGTACCCTCCAGAGTAGCGGGCTCTACAATGAGCAGTTCTTC. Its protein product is CASSTLQSSGLYNEQFF.

In DNA form, the CDR3 reads TGCAGCGTTGAATTGCAGCGTCTCAAAAACATTCAGTACTTC. Protein: CSVELQRLKNIQYF. The genes are TRBV29-1 and TRBJ2-4; D gene uncertain. Germline V gene data show CDR1 as SQVTM and CDR2 as ANQGSEA. V lost 2 bases to trimming and J lost 3 bases, with 11 bases between them. CDR3 size: 14 residues.

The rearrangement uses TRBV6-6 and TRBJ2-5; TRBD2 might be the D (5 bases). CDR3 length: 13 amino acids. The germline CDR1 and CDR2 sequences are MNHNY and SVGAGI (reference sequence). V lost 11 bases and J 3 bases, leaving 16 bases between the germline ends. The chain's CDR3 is CAGRTPPKETQYF. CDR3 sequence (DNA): TGTGCCGGTCGGACTCCTCCTAAAGAGACCCAGTACTTC.

In DNA, the CDR3 is TGTGCCAGCAGGGCAAGGACAGGGGGGGAAAAACTGTTTTTT. This encodes CASRARTGGEKLFF. The chain uses TRBV6-1 and TRBJ1-4; 10 bases agree with TRBD1. The CDR3 covers 14 residues. Germline CDR1 MNHNS, CDR2 SASEGT. The junction had 6 bases not matched to a gene; V was cut back by 6 bases and J by 8 bases.

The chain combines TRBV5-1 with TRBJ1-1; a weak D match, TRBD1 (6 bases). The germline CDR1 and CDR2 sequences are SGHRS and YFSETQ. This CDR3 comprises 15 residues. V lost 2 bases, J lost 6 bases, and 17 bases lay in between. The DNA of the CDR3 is TGCGCCAGCAGCTTTTTTGGACAGACTACGTCTGAAGCTTTCTTT. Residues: CASSFFGQTTSEAFF.

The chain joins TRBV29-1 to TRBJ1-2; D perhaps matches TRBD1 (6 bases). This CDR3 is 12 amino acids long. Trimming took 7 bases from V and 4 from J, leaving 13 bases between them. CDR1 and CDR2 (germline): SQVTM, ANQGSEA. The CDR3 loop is CSGLRGSYGYTF. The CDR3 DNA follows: TGCAGCGGCCTGAGGGGGTCCTATGGCTACACCTTC.

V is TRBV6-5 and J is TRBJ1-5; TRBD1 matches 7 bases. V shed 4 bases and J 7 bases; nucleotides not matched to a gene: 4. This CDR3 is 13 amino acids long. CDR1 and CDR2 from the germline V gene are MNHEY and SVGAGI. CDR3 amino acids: CASSLSGGQPQHF. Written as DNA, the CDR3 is TGTGCCAGCAGTTTGTCAGGGGGGCAGCCCCAGCATTTT.

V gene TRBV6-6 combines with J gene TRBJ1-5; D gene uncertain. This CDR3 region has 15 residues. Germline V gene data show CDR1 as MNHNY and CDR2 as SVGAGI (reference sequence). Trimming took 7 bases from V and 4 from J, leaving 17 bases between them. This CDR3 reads CASTLSLQFNQPQHF. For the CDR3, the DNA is TGTGCCAGCACTTTAAGTCTACAGTTTAATCAGCCCCAGCATTTT.

The CDR3, as DNA: TGTGCCAGCAGACTACTAGCGGGGATATCATACGAGCAGTACTTC. It codes for CASRLLAGISYEQYF. V gene TRBV6-5 combines with J gene TRBJ2-7, with 10 bases fitting TRBD2. J gave up 4 bases and V 6 bases, and 9 bases lay outside the gene matches. The germline V gene has CDR1 MNHEY and CDR2 SVGAGI. The CDR3 covers 15 residues.

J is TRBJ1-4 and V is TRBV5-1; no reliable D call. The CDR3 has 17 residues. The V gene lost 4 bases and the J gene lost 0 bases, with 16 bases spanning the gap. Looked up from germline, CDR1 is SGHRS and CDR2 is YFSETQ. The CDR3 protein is CASSPRAAVATNEKLFF. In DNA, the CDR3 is TGCGCCAGCAGCCCGAGGGCAGCGGTTGCAACTAATGAAAAACTGTTTTTT.

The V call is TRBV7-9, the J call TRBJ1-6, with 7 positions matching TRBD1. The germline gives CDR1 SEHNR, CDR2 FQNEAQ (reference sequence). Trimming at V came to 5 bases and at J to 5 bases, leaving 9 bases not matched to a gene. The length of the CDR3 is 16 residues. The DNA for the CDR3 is TGTGCCAGCAGCAAGTGGTACAGGGGTAATAATTCACCCCTCCACTTT. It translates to CASSKWYRGNNSPLHF.

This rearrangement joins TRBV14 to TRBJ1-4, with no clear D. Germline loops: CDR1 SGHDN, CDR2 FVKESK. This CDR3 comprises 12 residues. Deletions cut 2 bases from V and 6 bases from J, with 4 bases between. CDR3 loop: CASSQRDEKLFF. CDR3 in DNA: TGTGCCAGCAGCCAACGGGATGAAAAACTGTTTTTT.

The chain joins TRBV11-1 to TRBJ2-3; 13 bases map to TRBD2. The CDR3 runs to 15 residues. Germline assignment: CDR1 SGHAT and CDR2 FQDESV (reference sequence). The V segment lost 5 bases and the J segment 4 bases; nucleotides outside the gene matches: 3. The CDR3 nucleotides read TGTGCCAGCAGCCGCACTAGCGGGGGGGCAGATACGCAGTATTTT. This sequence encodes CASSRTSGGADTQYF.

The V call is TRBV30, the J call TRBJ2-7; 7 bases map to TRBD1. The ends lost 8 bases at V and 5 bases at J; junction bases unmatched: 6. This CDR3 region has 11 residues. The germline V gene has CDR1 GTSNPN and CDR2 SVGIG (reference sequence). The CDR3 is CARGQAHEQYF. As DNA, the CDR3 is TGTGCCCGTGGACAGGCCCACGAGCAGTACTTC. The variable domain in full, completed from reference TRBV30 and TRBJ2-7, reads SQTIHQWPATLVQPVGSPLSLECTVEGTSNPNLYWYRQAAGRGLQLLFYSVGIGQISSEVPQNLSASRPQDRQFILSSKKLLLSDSGFYLCARGQAHEQYFGPGTRLTVT.

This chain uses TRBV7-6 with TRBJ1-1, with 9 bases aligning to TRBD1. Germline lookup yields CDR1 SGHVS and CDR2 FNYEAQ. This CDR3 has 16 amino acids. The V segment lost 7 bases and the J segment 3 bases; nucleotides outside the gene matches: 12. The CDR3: CASTFGTGCGHTEAFF. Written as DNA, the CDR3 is TGTGCCAGCACCTTCGGGACAGGGTGTGGGCACACTGAAGCTTTCTTT.